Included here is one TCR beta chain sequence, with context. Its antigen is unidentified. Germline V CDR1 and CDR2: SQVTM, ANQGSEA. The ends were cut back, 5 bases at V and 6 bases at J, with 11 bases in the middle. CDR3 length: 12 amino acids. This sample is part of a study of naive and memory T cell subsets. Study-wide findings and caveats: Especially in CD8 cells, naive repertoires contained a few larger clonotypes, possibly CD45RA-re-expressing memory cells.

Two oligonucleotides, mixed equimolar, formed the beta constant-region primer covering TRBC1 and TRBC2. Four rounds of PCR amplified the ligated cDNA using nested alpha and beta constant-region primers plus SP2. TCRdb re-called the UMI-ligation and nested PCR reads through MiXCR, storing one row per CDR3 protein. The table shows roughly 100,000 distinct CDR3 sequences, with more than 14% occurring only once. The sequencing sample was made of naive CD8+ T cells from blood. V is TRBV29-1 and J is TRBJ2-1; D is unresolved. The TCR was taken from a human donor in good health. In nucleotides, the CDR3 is TGCAGCGTTCCAGAGTCGGGCAATGAGCAGTTCTTC. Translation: CSVPESGNEQFF.